A single sample gave rise to the 25 T cell receptor beta chains below, sequenced in a study of cytomegalovirus exposure and HLA in healthy donors. 13 Jbeta primers and 60 Vbeta primers were used for the PCR. TCRdb keeps only in-frame clones here, not all; method: immunoSEQ multiplex PCR. Of about 160,000 clones listed, 87% are singletons. The sample was PBMCs. The receptors come from a woman in her twenties or thirties in good health and CMV-seronegative.

The rearrangement joins TRBV10-3 to TRBJ2-3; D is unresolved. Looked up from germline, CDR1 is ENHRY and CDR2 is SYGVKD. V dropped 2 bases and J dropped 0 bases, with 9 bases sitting between them. The CDR3 totals 15 residues. The CDR3 nucleotides are TGTGCCATCAGTGAGAGAACAGCAAGCACAGATACGCAGTATTTT. As protein: CAISERTASTDTQYF.

This clone occurred once. This rearrangement joins TRBV19 to TRBJ1-1; unclear D gene. V shed 3 bases and J shed 8 bases, with 13 bases lying between them. The germline V gene encodes CDR1 LNHDA and CDR2 SQIVND (reference sequence). This CDR3 has 13 amino acids. The CDR3 sequence: CASSIISPREAFF. The CDR3 bases are TGTGCCAGTAGTATCATCTCCCCGCGGGAAGCTTTCTTT.

The chain couples TRBV5-4 to TRBJ2-5, with 8 bases fitting TRBD1. The J call could be wrong; TRBJ2-7 is a better fit for the DNA end. CDR1 is SGHNT, CDR2 YYREEE, per germline (reference sequence). The length of the CDR3 is 15 residues. In DNA form, the CDR3 reads TGTGCCAGCAGCTCAGCCGGGACAGGCTCCTACGAGCAGTACTTC. This encodes CASSSAGTGSYEQYF.

The chain links TRBV6-1 to TRBJ2-1; maybe TRBD2 (5 bases). Looked up from germline, CDR1 is MNHNS and CDR2 is SASEGT. The V end was cut by 6 bases, the J end by 6 bases, with 9 bases between. The CDR3 covers 12 residues. The chain's CDR3 is CASSRELNEQFF. In nucleotides, the CDR3 is TGTGCCAGCAGCCGGGAACTCAATGAGCAGTTCTTC.

This chain connects TRBV6-1 to TRBJ2-5; 8 bases align to TRBD1. The CDR3 has 14 amino acids. V shed 3 bases and J 4 bases; nucleotides not matched to a gene: 4. The germline CDR1 and CDR2 sequences are MNHNS and SASEGT. For the CDR3, the DNA is TGTGCCAGCAGTGATCGGACAGGGAGAGAGACCCAGTACTTC. Encoded protein: CASSDRTGRETQYF.

This clone is a singleton in its sample. The chain is built from TRBV6-6 and TRBJ1-5, with 7 bases matching TRBD1. Germline values: CDR1 MNHNY, CDR2 SVGAGI (reference sequence). The length of the CDR3 is 15 residues. V gave up 7 bases and J gave up 3 bases; unmatched junction bases: 9. CDR3 protein: CASIPNRGVNQPQHF. The CDR3 nucleotides are TGTGCCAGCATCCCCAACAGGGGAGTCAATCAGCCCCAGCATTTT.

The chain carries TRBV27 and TRBJ2-7; the match to TRBD2 covers 7 bases. V shed 10 bases, J shed 7 bases, and the junction held 4 bases outside the gene matches. This CDR3 has 10 amino acids. Germline lookup yields CDR1 MNHEY and CDR2 SMNVEV (reference sequence). In nucleotides, the CDR3 is TGTGCCACCCAGGGAGGGGAGCAGTACTTC. It encodes CATQGGEQYF.

V and J are TRBV7-7 and TRBJ2-2, with D possibly matching TRBD1 (6 bases). V was cut by 2 bases and J by 4 bases, with 14 bases left in between. CDR3 length: 16 amino acids. Per germline, CDR1 SSHAT and CDR2 FNYEAQ (reference sequence). The DNA for the CDR3 is TGTGCCAGCAGCTTACGTTACCCACAGGGCACCGGGGAGCTGTTTTTT. Encoded protein: CASSLRYPQGTGELFF.

This chain uses TRBV7-2 with TRBJ2-2, with D tentatively TRBD1 (5 bases). The CDR3 has 13 residues. CDR1 and CDR2 from the germline V gene are SGHTA and FQGNSA. The V end lost 4 bases, the J end lost 7 bases, and 10 bases lay between the germline ends. The CDR3 protein is CASSSDRHGELFF. The CDR3 region has the DNA TGTGCCAGCAGCTCCGACAGACACGGGGAGCTGTTTTTT.

The gene calls are TRBV5-4 and TRBJ2-7; D call uncertain. Deletions cut 3 bases from V and 0 bases from J, with 13 bases between. The CDR3 runs 15 residues. Per the germline V gene, CDR1 is SGHNT and CDR2 is YYREEE (reference sequence). CDR3 amino acids: CASSSNPIHSYEQYF. The CDR3 bases are TGTGCCAGCAGCTCCAATCCGATACACTCCTACGAGCAGTACTTC. Supplemented by reference TRBV5-4 and TRBJ2-7, the full variable domain reads ETGVTQSPTHLIKTRGQQVTLRCSSQSGHNTVSWYQQALGQGPQFIFQYYREEENGRGNFPPRFSGLQFPNYSSELNVNALELDDSALYLCASSSNPIHSYEQYFGPGTRLTVT.

The V gene is TRBV5-4, the J gene TRBJ2-3; 8 bases are a match to TRBD1. CDR3 length: 14 amino acids. Trimming at V came to 0 bases and at J to 7 bases, leaving 4 bases not matched to a gene. Germline CDR1 SGHNT, CDR2 YYREEE (reference sequence). CDR3 sequence reads: CASSLGQGKNTQYF. The CDR3 coding sequence is TGTGCCAGCAGCTTGGGACAGGGGAAAAATACGCAGTATTTT.

The gene calls are TRBV7-9 and TRBJ2-2, with D unclear. The CDR3 runs to 12 residues. From germline, CDR1 is SEHNR and CDR2 FQNEAQ (reference sequence). Between the trimmed V and J ends, which lost 8 bases and 6 bases, there was a span of 10 bases. In nucleotides, the CDR3 is TGTGCCAGCGGCAGGTTATCCGGGGAGCTGTTTTTT. This gives the protein CASGRLSGELFF.

This chain connects TRBV2 to TRBJ1-5, with 7 bases matching TRBD1. Per germline, CDR1 SNHLY and CDR2 FYNNEI. The CDR3 has 14 residues. The trim removed 8 bases at V and 2 bases at J, leaving 6 bases unmatched. This CDR3 is CASGNRGGNQPQHF. CDR3 DNA: TGTGCCAGCGGTAACAGGGGCGGCAATCAGCCCCAGCATTTT.

The chain couples TRBV5-1 to TRBJ2-5; 11 nucleotides line up with TRBD1. The DNA end favors TRBJ2-7, so the J call may be wrong. CDR1 and CDR2 from the germline V gene are SGHRS and YFSETQ. The length of the CDR3 is 17 residues. The CDR3 region has the DNA TGCGCCAGCAGCATCGCCCAGAGCGGGACAGGGGGCTACGAGCAGTACTTC. Protein: CASSIAQSGTGGYEQYF.

V gene TRBV19 combines with J gene TRBJ2-3, with TRBD2 matching 7 bases. The CDR3 consists of 13 residues. Per germline, CDR1 LNHDA and CDR2 SQIVND (reference sequence). J lost 4 bases, V lost 2 bases, and 0 bases had no gene match. In DNA, the CDR3 is TGTGCCAGTAGTATAAGCGGGGCAGATACGCAGTATTTT. Amino acid sequence: CASSISGADTQYF.

The V call is TRBV4-3, the J call TRBJ2-1, with 7 positions matching TRBD2. V lost 0 bases, J lost 5 bases, and 13 bases stayed unmatched. The germline gives CDR1 LGHNA, CDR2 YSLEER. CDR3 length equals 18 residues. The CDR3 is CASSQERVSASGHNEQFF. DNA for the CDR3: TGCGCCAGCAGCCAAGAGCGGGTCTCCGCTAGCGGCCACAATGAGCAGTTCTTC.

This clone has more than one count but fewer than ten. CDR3 protein: CASSYSNQVGTDTQYF. The DNA of the CDR3 is TGTGCCAGCAGTTACTCGAACCAGGTCGGCACAGATACGCAGTATTTT. V gene TRBV6-5 combines with J gene TRBJ2-3; no reliable D call. Germline CDR1 MNHEY, CDR2 SVGAGI. The ends were cut back, 0 bases at V and 1 base at J, with 11 bases in the middle. CDR3 length: 16 residues.

V and J are TRBV13 and TRBJ2-1, with 9 bases fitting TRBD1. Trimming at V came to 5 bases and at J to 4 bases, leaving 9 bases not matched to a gene. This CDR3 is 16 amino acids long. Germline CDR1 PRHDT, CDR2 FYEKMQ (reference sequence). The CDR3 sequence: CASSMGQGGIYNEQFF. CDR3 nucleotide sequence: TGTGCCAGCAGCATGGGACAGGGAGGGATTTACAATGAGCAGTTCTTC.

The rearrangement uses TRBV5-1 and TRBJ2-3, with 8 bases lining up with TRBD2. V trimming: 2 bases; J trimming: 2 bases; junction bases outside the gene matches: 4. This CDR3 spans 15 amino acids. Germline assignment: CDR1 SGHRS and CDR2 YFSETQ. CDR3 sequence: CASSLGAGATDTQYF. The CDR3 DNA sequence: TGCGCCAGCAGCTTAGGAGCGGGGGCCACAGATACGCAGTATTTT.

This chain uses TRBV27 with TRBJ2-2, with D possibly TRBD2 on 6 matching bases. The CDR3 runs to 15 residues. The germline gives CDR1 MNHEY, CDR2 SMNVEV (reference sequence). Deletions cut 4 bases from V and 2 bases from J, with 11 bases between. CDR3: CASSSGLINTGELFF. The CDR3 bases are TGTGCCAGCAGTTCCGGACTAATAAACACCGGGGAGCTGTTTTTT.

The chain combines TRBV11-2 with TRBJ2-3; D might be TRBD2 (7 bases). CDR1 and CDR2 from the germline V gene are SGHAT and FQNNGV. Trimming pared 3 bases from V and 1 base from J, leaving 11 bases between. CDR3 length: 15 amino acids. The CDR3 spells CASSLAGARTDTQYF. In DNA form, the CDR3 reads TGTGCCAGCAGCTTGGCGGGGGCACGCACAGATACGCAGTATTTT.

The chain joins TRBV28 to TRBJ2-5; D is unclear. This CDR3 region has 14 residues. The V gene lost 2 bases and the J gene lost 3 bases, with 10 bases spanning the gap. Germline CDR1 is MDHEN and CDR2 is SYDVKM. CDR3 sequence: CASSLLGRKETQYF. CDR3 nucleotides: TGTGCCAGCAGTTTACTGGGCAGAAAAGAGACCCAGTACTTC.

The DNA for the CDR3 is TGTGCCAGCAGCCCCCGGGACAGGCTCTACAATGAGCAGTTCTTC. Protein: CASSPRDRLYNEQFF. The chain employs TRBV5-6 and TRBJ2-1, with 8 bases aligning to TRBD1. J gave up 3 bases and V 4 bases, and 6 bases lay outside the gene matches. CDR3 size: 15 residues. Germline assignment: CDR1 SGHDT and CDR2 YYEEEE. The full variable domain, with the rest looked up from reference TRBV5-6 and TRBJ2-1, is DAGVTQSPTHLIKTRGQQVTLRCSPKSGHDTVSWYQQALGQGPQFIFQYYEEEERQRGNFPDRFSGHQFPNYSSELNVNALLLGDSALYLCASSPRDRLYNEQFFGPGTRLTVL.

This clone has more than one count but fewer than ten. V and J are TRBV9 and TRBJ1-1; D uncertain. V dropped 0 bases and J dropped 2 bases, with 8 bases sitting between them. The CDR3 is 14 residues long. From germline, CDR1 is SGDLS and CDR2 YYNGEE. DNA of the CDR3: TGTGCCAGCAGCGTAGGGCAGGTAAACACTGAAGCTTTCTTT. This sequence encodes CASSVGQVNTEAFF.

The chain couples TRBV20-1 to TRBJ1-3, with a tentative D call TRBD1 (6 bases). CDR3 size: 11 residues. Trimming took off 3 bases at V and 11 bases at J, with 11 bases between the two ends. Germline V gene data show CDR1 as DFQATT and CDR2 as SNEGSKA (reference sequence). Written as DNA, the CDR3 is TGCAGTGCTAGGGACAGTCGGGCCATATATTTT. Translated: CSARDSRAIYF.